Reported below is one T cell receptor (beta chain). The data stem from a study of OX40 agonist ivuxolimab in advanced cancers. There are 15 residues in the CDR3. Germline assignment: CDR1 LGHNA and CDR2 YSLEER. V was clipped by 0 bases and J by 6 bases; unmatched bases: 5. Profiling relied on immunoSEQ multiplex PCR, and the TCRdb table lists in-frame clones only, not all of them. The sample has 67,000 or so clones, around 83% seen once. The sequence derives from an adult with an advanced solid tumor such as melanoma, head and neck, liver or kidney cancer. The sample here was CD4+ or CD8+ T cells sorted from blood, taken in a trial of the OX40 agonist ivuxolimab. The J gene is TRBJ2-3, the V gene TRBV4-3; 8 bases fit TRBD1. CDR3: CASSQDQRTGDTQYF. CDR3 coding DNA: TGCGCCAGCAGCCAAGATCAGAGGACAGGGGATACGCAGTATTTT.